Sequencing of this TCR beta chain was carried out in a study of patients and donors after allogeneic stem cell transplantation. V lost 4 bases and J lost 6; bases outside the gene matches: 7. Germline assignment: CDR1 SGDLS and CDR2 YYNGEE. This CDR3 contains 15 residues. TCRdb used MiXCR to reprocess the RT-PCR reads, holding one entry per CDR3 protein. Of 800,000 to 1,000,000 distinct CDR3 sequences in the sample, more than 15% were seen once. The J gene is TRBJ2-2, the V gene TRBV9, with 9 bases fitting TRBD2. This TCR was recovered from a human donor who was either an allogeneic HSCT recipient or a stem cell or donor lymphocyte infusion donor (not recorded which). It is not recorded whose cells these are; they may come from a transplant donor. The sequencing sample was made of blood, either unsorted or a sorted T cell fraction (not recorded which). CDR3 DNA sequence: TGTGCCAGCAGCTTTAGCGGGGGAACGGCCGGGGAGCTGTTTTTT. It encodes CASSFSGGTAGELFF.